One and the same sample provided the 27 T cell receptor beta chains below, sequenced in a study of T cells in localized non-small cell lung cancer. The protocol was immunoSEQ multiplex PCR, while the TCRdb copy is restricted to in-frame clones and leaves out a portion. The sample has about 19,000 clones, under 95% seen once; the top ten hold about 4%. The specimen was peripheral blood, collected before any cancer treatment. The origin of the receptors is a male donor at least 60 years old with stage I squamous cell lung carcinoma.

CDR3 sequence: CASSPGPLGRESALYNEQFF. CDR3 sequence (DNA): TGTGCCAGCAGTCCCGGCCCCCTAGGCAGGGAGTCTGCGTTATACAATGAGCAGTTCTTC. The rearrangement uses TRBV28 and TRBJ2-1; D possibly uses TRBD1 or TRBD2 (5 bases each). Germline values: CDR1 MDHEN, CDR2 SYDVKM. V dropped 5 bases and J dropped 4 bases, with 30 bases sitting between them. The CDR3 is 20 residues long.

This chain links TRBV12-5 with TRBJ1-3; the D gene is possibly TRBD1 (5 bases). The length of the CDR3 is 15 residues. V was cut by 6 bases and J by 3 bases, with 15 bases left in between. Germline CDR1 reads LGHNT; CDR2 reads FRNRAP. The CDR3 is CASGLGARDGNTIYF. The CDR3 DNA reads as TGTGCTAGTGGACTCGGGGCGCGTGATGGAAACACCATATATTTT.

The chain recombines TRBV7-9 with TRBJ1-4, with D possibly TRBD1 on 5 matching bases. The germline V gene has CDR1 SEHNR and CDR2 FQNEAQ (reference sequence). V was shortened by 3 bases and J by 7 bases, with 12 bases between the two germline ends. This CDR3 comprises 14 residues. In nucleotides, the CDR3 is TGTGCCAGCAGCTTTAGGACATCGGGTGAAAAACTGTTTTTT. This sequence encodes CASSFRTSGEKLFF.

In this sample, this clone turned up a few times. The J gene is TRBJ1-5, the V gene TRBV28; 7 bases line up with TRBD1. The CDR3 runs 14 residues. Germline CDR1 reads MDHEN; CDR2 reads SYDVKM. V shed 5 bases, J shed 4 bases, and the junction held 5 bases outside the gene matches. The CDR3 DNA sequence: TGTGCCAGCAGTCTCGGACAGGATAATCAGCCCCAGCATTTT. Its protein is CASSLGQDNQPQHF.

The genes are TRBV9 and TRBJ2-3; TRBD2 matches 8 bases. This CDR3 comprises 16 residues. V lost 0 bases, J lost 1 base, and 4 bases stayed unmatched. Germline CDR1 reads SGDLS; CDR2 reads YYNGEE. The CDR3 reads CASSVAGGVGTDTQYF. CDR3 DNA: TGTGCCAGCAGCGTAGCGGGGGGGGTAGGCACAGATACGCAGTATTTT.

The V gene is TRBV9, the J gene TRBJ2-3; 10 bases agree with TRBD2. Per the germline V gene, CDR1 is SGDLS and CDR2 is YYNGEE. With V trimmed by 3 bases and J by 0 bases, 4 bases remained unmatched. The CDR3 has 16 amino acids. CDR3 protein: CASSAGLAESTDTQYF. The CDR3 DNA reads TGTGCCAGCAGCGCAGGACTAGCGGAGAGCACAGATACGCAGTATTTT.

V gene TRBV5-6 combines with J gene TRBJ2-5; D unclear. There are 13 residues in the CDR3. Germline-derived CDR1 and CDR2 are SGHDT and YYEEEE. V dropped 5 bases and J dropped 5 bases, with 13 bases sitting between them. The CDR3 reads CASRSWGSETQYF. CDR3 sequence (DNA): TGTGCCAGCAGATCTTGGGGTTCCGAGACCCAGTACTTC.

This rearrangement joins TRBV7-2 to TRBJ2-7, with 7 bases aligning to TRBD1. Per germline, CDR1 SGHTA and CDR2 FQGNSA. The CDR3 sequence is 14 residues long. The V gene end was trimmed by 5 bases and the J gene end by 2 bases; junction bases not matched to a gene: 6. CDR3 region: CASSRDSLTYEQYF. In nucleotides, the CDR3 is TGTGCCAGCAGCCGGGACAGCTTAACCTACGAGCAGTACTTC.

Regarding this clone: Mismatch with germline at one junction end may stem from a read error. V and J are TRBV11-2 and TRBJ1-1, with 8 bases that match TRBD1. The CDR3 has 15 amino acids. Germline CDR1 and CDR2: SGHAT and FQNNGV. The CDR3 loop is CASSPGTGALAKFGF. The CDR3 DNA is TGTGCCAGCAGCCCCGGGACAGGAGCCTTGGCTAAGTTTGGATTT. Full variable domain (outside the CDR3, taken from reference TRBV11-2 and TRBJ1-1): EAGVAQSPRYKIIEKRQSVAFWCNPISGHATLYWYQQILGQGPKLLIQFQNNGVVDDSQLPKDRFSAERLKGVDSTLKIQPAKLEDSAVYLCASSPGTGALAKFGFGQGTRLTVV.

The genes are TRBV7-8 and TRBJ2-7, with 16 bases fitting TRBD2. The trim removed 0 bases at V and 6 bases at J, leaving 11 bases unmatched. The CDR3 covers 19 residues. The germline gives CDR1 SGHVS, CDR2 FQNEAQ. CDR3 nucleotide sequence: TGTGCCAGCAGCTTAGCGCCGGGACTAGCGGGAGGGCTTTATACCGAGCAGTACTTC. Translated, it gives CASSLAPGLAGGLYTEQYF.

The chain recombines TRBV7-3 with TRBJ2-1; possible D gene TRBD1, 6 bases. Germline V gene sequence: CDR1 SGHTA, CDR2 FQGTGA. Between the trimmed V and J ends, which lost 4 bases and 4 bases, there was a span of 11 bases. This CDR3 has 14 residues. CDR3: CASSSTTGYNEQFF. CDR3 in DNA: TGTGCCAGCAGCTCAACGACAGGTTACAATGAGCAGTTCTTC.

The chain joins TRBV28 to TRBJ1-5, with D maybe TRBD1 (5 bases). The CDR3 sequence is 13 residues long. V shed 5 bases and J shed 3 bases, with 8 bases lying between them. The germline V gene encodes CDR1 MDHEN and CDR2 SYDVKM. The chain's CDR3 is CASSVTVNQPQHF. The DNA of the CDR3 is TGTGCCAGCAGTGTGACAGTCAATCAGCCCCAGCATTTT. Full variable domain (outside the CDR3, taken from reference TRBV28 and TRBJ1-5): DVKVTQSSRYLVKRTGEKVFLECVQDMDHENMFWYRQDPGLGLRLIYFSYDVKMKEKGDIPEGYSVSREKKERFSLILESASTNQTSMYLCASSVTVNQPQHFGDGTRLSIL.

The chain combines TRBV5-1 with TRBJ2-1, with D unresolved. CDR3 size: 14 residues. CDR1 and CDR2 (germline): SGHRS, YFSETQ. V was shortened by 0 bases and J by 7 bases, with 11 bases between the two germline ends. CDR3 DNA sequence: TGCGCCAGCAGCTTGGAGGCCTTAGGGAATGAGCAGTTCTTC. Translation: CASSLEALGNEQFF. The entire variable domain, with the rest obtained from reference TRBV5-1 and TRBJ2-1, is as follows: KAGVTQTPRYLIKTRGQQVTLSCSPISGHRSVSWYQQTPGQGLQFLFEYFSETQRNKGNFPGRFSGRQFSNSRSEMNVSTLELGDSALYLCASSLEALGNEQFFGPGTRLTVL.

V is TRBV27 and J is TRBJ2-3; D possibly corresponds to TRBD2 (6 bases). Germline CDR1 is MNHEY and CDR2 is SMNVEV (reference sequence). CDR3 length equals 17 residues. V was cut by 5 bases and J by 2 bases, with 20 bases left in between. In nucleotides, the CDR3 is TGTGCCAGCAGTGAACTACTAGCAGCCGCGTTCACAGATACGCAGTATTTT. Translation: CASSELLAAAFTDTQYF.

CDR3 in DNA: TGCGCCAGCAGCGGGCAGACTGCAGGCCATCAAGAAAAACTGTTTTTT. Encoded protein: CASSGQTAGHQEKLFF. V usage is TRBV4-3 and J usage is TRBJ1-4; D not certain. Germline CDR1 LGHNA, CDR2 YSLEER. Trimming left V 5 bases short and J 8 bases short, with 21 bases between. The CDR3 has 16 residues.

This clone was observed a handful of times. The V call is TRBV10-3, the J call TRBJ1-2; no definite D call. Germline V CDR1 and CDR2: ENHRY, SYGVKD. Between the trimmed V and J ends, which lost 0 bases and 3 bases, there was a span of 5 bases. The CDR3 is 13 amino acids. The CDR3 protein is CAISESADYGYTF. CDR3 coding DNA: TGTGCCATCAGTGAGTCGGCAGACTATGGCTACACCTTC.

The V call is TRBV5-4, the J call TRBJ1-2, with 8 bases fitting TRBD1. The CDR3 is 16 residues long. Per the germline V gene, CDR1 is SGHNT and CDR2 is YYREEE (reference sequence). Trimming removed 0 bases from V and 8 bases from J; junction bases left unmatched: 12. CDR3: CASSLGSQGAAWGYTF. DNA for the CDR3: TGTGCCAGCAGCTTGGGCTCTCAGGGGGCGGCCTGGGGCTACACCTTC.

The chain combines TRBV7-2 with TRBJ2-7, with TRBD1 identical over 7 bases. Germline lookup yields CDR1 SGHTA and CDR2 FQGNSA. The CDR3 runs 15 residues. The trim removed 5 bases at V and 0 bases at J, leaving 7 bases unmatched. CDR3 DNA: TGTGCCAGCAGCCCAGGACAGGCGAGCTCCTACGAGCAGTACTTC. It is translated as CASSPGQASSYEQYF.

V and J are TRBV19 and TRBJ1-5; no firm D call. CDR3 length: 14 residues. Trimming removed 5 bases from V and 5 bases from J, with 13 bases in between. Germline values: CDR1 LNHDA, CDR2 SQIVND (reference sequence). The CDR3 is CASSRWQPDQPQHF. The CDR3 DNA reads as TGTGCCAGTAGTCGGTGGCAGCCAGATCAGCCCCAGCATTTT.

The chain uses TRBV6-5 and TRBJ1-1; D unclear. Per germline, CDR1 MNHEY and CDR2 SVGAGI. Trimming pared 0 bases from V and 4 bases from J, leaving 12 bases between. The CDR3 runs to 15 residues. The CDR3 bases are TGTGCCAGCAGTTACTCAGTGGGTTTGGGCACTGAAGCTTTCTTT. Translating it yields CASSYSVGLGTEAFF.

This chain joins TRBV5-1 and TRBJ2-2; 7 bases agree with TRBD1. The V and J ends lost 0 bases and 3 bases, in that order; junction bases with no gene match: 2. CDR3 length equals 15 residues. Looked up from germline, CDR1 is SGHRS and CDR2 is YFSETQ. CDR3 amino acids: CASSLDRGDTGELFF. For the CDR3, the DNA is TGCGCCAGCAGCTTGGACAGGGGAGACACCGGGGAGCTGTTTTTT.

The chain joins TRBV19 to TRBJ2-6, with D possibly being TRBD1 (6 bases). There are 18 residues in the CDR3. V was cut by 0 bases and J by 1 base, with 13 bases left in between. Germline loops: CDR1 LNHDA, CDR2 SQIVND (reference sequence). The DNA of the CDR3 is TGTGCCAGTAGTATAGAGGGGGCCGCCCTTTCTGGGGCCAACGTCCTGACTTTC. Translating gives CASSIEGAALSGANVLTF.

The chain recombines TRBV5-1 with TRBJ1-1; TRBD1 agrees at 7 bases. CDR1 is SGHRS and CDR2 is YFSETQ in the germline V gene. The CDR3 has 18 amino acids. The V segment lost 2 bases and the J segment 3 bases; nucleotides outside the gene matches: 16. CDR3 nucleotides: TGCGCCAGCAGCTTTCTCGGTGGAGGGGGCGTAAGGGACACTGAAGCTTTCTTT. The encoded protein is CASSFLGGGGVRDTEAFF.

The J gene is TRBJ2-5, the V gene TRBV29-1; TRBD2 aligns across 8 bases. The CDR3 covers 13 residues. Germline values: CDR1 SQVTM, CDR2 ANQGSEA. Trimming took 7 bases from V and 7 from J; bases not matched to a gene: 11. CDR3 in DNA: TGCAGCGGCCTTAGCGGGGCGGGTGTGACCCAGTACTTC. Protein: CSGLSGAGVTQYF. Full variable domain (missing parts from reference TRBV29-1 and TRBJ2-5): SAVISQKPSRDICQRGTSLTIQCQVDSQVTMMFWYRQQPGQSLTLIATANQGSEATYESGFVIDKFPISRPNLTFSTLTVSNMSPEDSSIYLCSGLSGAGVTQYFGPGTRLLVL.

V usage is TRBV19 and J usage is TRBJ2-7, with TRBD1 identical over 8 bases. The CDR3 length is 18 residues. V lost 6 bases, J lost 0 bases, and 16 bases stayed unmatched. Germline assignment: CDR1 LNHDA and CDR2 SQIVND (reference sequence). The CDR3 is CASSPTNRQGALSYEQYF. Here the CDR3 DNA reads TGTGCCAGTAGCCCGACAAATCGCCAGGGGGCCCTCTCCTACGAGCAGTACTTC. The whole variable domain, filled in from reference TRBV19 and TRBJ2-7, reads DGGITQSPKYLFRKEGQNVTLSCEQNLNHDAMYWYRQDPGQGLRLIYYSQIVNDFQKGDIAEGYSVSREKKESFPLTVTSAQKNPTAFYLCASSPTNRQGALSYEQYFGPGTRLTVT.

This rearrangement joins TRBV7-2 to TRBJ2-1; 9 bases map to TRBD2. Germline loops: CDR1 SGHTA, CDR2 FQGNSA. The CDR3 has 14 residues. Trimming took 4 bases from V and 4 from J; bases not matched to a gene: 2. DNA for the CDR3: TGTGCCAGCAGCTATAGCGGGGGTTACAATGAGCAGTTCTTC. It encodes CASSYSGGYNEQFF.

The chain employs TRBV7-6 and TRBJ2-1, with 11 bases fitting TRBD1. The junction had 12 bases not matched to a gene; V was cut back by 5 bases and J by 12 bases. The CDR3 has 15 amino acids. Germline CDR1 SGHVS, CDR2 FNYEAQ. As DNA, the CDR3 is TGTGCCAGCAGCACTGGGACAGGGGGACTACAAGGGCAGTTCTTC. Translating it yields CASSTGTGGLQGQFF.